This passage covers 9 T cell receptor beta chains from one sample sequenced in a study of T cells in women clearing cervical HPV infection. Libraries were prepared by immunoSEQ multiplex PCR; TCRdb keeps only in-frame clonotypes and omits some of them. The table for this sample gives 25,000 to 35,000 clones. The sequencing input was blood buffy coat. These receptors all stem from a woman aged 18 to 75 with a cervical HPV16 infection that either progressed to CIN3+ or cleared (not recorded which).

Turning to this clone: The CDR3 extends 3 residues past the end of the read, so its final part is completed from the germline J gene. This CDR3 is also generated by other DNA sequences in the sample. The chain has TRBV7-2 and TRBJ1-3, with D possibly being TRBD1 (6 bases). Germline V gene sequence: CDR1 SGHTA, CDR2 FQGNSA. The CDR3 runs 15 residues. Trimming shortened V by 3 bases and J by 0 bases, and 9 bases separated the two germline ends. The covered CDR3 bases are TGTGCCAGCAGCTTGGACAGCCTCTCTGGAAACACC. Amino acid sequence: CASSLDSLSGNT. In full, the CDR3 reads CASSLDSLSGNTIYF.

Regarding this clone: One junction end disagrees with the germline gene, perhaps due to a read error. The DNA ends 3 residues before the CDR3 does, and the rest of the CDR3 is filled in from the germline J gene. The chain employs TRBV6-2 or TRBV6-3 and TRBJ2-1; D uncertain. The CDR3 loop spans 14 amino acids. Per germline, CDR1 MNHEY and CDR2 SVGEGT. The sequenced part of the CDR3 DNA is TGTGCCAGCAGTAACTCTGGCGGTCCTAATGAG. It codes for CASSNSGGPNE. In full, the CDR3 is CASSNSGGPNEQFF.

CDR3 in amino acids: CSVLQGQETQYF. The covered CDR3 bases are TGCAGCGTTCTACAGGGTCAAGAGACG. The V call is TRBV29-1, the J call TRBJ2-3, with TRBD1 as a possible D gene (6 bases). From the germline J gene comes the end of the CDR3, since the read stops 3 residues before it. CDR3 size: 12 residues. Germline V gene data show CDR1 as SQVTM and CDR2 as ANQGSEA.

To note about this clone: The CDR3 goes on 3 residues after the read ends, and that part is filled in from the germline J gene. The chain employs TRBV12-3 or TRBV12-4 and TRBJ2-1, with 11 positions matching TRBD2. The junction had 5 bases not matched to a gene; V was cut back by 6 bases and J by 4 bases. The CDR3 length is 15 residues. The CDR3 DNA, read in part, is TGTGCCAGCAGCATACTAGCGGGAGTTTACAATGAG. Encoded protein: CASSILAGVYNE. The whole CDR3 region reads CASSILAGVYNEQFF.

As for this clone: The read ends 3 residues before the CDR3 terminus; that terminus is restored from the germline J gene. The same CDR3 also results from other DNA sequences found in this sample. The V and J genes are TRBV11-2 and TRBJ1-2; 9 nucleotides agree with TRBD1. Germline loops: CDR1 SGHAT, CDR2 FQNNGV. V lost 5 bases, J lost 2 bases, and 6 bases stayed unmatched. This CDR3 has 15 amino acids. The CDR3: CASSAYRGLNYGYTF. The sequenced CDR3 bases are TGTGCCAGCAGCGCATACAGGGGGCTGAACTATGGC.

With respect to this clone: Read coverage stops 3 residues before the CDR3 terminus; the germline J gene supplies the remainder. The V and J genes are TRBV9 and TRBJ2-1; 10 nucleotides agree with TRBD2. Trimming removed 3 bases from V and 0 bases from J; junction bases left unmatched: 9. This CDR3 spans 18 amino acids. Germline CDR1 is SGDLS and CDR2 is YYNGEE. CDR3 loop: CASSAGIGLADSYNEQFF. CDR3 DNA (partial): TGTGCCAGCAGCGCGGGAATCGGACTAGCGGACTCCTACAATGAG.

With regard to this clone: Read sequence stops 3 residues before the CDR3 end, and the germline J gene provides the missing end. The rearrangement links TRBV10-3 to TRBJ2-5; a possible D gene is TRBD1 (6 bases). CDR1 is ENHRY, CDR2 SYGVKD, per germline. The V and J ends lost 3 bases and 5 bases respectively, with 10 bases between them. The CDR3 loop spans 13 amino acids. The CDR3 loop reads CAISDVQGETQYF. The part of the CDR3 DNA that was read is TGTGCCATCAGTGATGTTCAGGGGGAGACC.

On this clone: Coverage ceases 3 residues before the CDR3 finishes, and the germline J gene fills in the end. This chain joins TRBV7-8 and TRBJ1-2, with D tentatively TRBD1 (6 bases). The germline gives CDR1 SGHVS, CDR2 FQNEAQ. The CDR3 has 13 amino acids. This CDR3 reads CASSLPGEGDYTF. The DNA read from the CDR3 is TGTGCCAGCAGCTTACCAGGGGAAGGCGAC.

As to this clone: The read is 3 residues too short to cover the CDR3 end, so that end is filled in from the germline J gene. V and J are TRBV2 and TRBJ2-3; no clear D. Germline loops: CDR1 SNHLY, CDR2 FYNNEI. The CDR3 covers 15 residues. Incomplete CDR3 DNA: TGTGCCAGCAGGCCTACAGAGCTCAGCAATCAGCCG. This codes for CASRPTELSNQP. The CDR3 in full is CASRPTELSNQPQYF.